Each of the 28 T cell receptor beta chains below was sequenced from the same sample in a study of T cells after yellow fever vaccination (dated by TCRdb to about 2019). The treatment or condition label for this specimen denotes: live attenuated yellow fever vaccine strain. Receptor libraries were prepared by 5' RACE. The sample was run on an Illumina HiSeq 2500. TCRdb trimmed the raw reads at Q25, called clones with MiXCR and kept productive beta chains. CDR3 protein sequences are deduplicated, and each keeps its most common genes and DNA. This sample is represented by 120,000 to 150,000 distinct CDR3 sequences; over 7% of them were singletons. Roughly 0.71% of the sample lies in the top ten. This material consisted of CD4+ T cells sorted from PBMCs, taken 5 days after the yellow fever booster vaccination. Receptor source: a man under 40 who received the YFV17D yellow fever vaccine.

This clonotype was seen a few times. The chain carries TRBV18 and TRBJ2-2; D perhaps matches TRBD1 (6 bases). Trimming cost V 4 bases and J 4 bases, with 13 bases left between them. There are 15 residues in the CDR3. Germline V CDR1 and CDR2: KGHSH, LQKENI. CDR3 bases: TGTGCCAGCTCACTCGGGACACTATCCACCGGGGAGCTGTTTTTT. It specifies CASSLGTLSTGELFF.

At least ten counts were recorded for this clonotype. The CDR3, as DNA: TGTGCCAGCAGCCCACCCGCGGGACTAGCCGGCGAGGAGACCCAGTACTTC. Encoded protein: CASSPPAGLAGEETQYF. The V call is TRBV28, the J call TRBJ2-5; 9 bases are a match to TRBD2. Unmatched junction bases numbered 16, after V lost 6 bases and J lost 5 bases. CDR1 MDHEN and CDR2 SYDVKM come from the germline V gene. The CDR3 is 17 residues long.

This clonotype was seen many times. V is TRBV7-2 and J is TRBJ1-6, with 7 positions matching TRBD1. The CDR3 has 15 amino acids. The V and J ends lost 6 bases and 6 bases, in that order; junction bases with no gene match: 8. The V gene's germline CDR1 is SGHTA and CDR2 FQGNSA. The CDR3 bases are TGTGCCAGCAGATCCGGGACAGCGGGTAATTCACCCCTCCACTTT. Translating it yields CASRSGTAGNSPLHF.

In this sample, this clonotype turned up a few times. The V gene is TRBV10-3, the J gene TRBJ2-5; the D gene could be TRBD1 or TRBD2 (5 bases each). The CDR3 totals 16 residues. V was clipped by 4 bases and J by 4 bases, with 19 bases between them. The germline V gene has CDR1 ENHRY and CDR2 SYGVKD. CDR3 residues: CAISGGDRGQGETQYF. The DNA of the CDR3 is TGTGCCATCAGTGGGGGAGACAGAGGCCAGGGAGAGACCCAGTACTTC.

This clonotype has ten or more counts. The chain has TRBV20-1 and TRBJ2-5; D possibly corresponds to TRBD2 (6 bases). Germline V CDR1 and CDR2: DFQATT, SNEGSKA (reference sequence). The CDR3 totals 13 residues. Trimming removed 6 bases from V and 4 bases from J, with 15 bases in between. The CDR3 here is CSARRDFGETQYF. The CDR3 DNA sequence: TGCAGTGCCAGACGGGACTTCGGAGAGACCCAGTACTTC.

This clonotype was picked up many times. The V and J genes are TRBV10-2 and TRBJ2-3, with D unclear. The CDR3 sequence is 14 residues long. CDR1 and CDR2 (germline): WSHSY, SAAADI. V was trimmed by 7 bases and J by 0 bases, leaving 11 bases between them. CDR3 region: CASTPALSTDTQYF. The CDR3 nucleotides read TGCGCCAGCACCCCGGCCCTTAGCACAGATACGCAGTATTTT.

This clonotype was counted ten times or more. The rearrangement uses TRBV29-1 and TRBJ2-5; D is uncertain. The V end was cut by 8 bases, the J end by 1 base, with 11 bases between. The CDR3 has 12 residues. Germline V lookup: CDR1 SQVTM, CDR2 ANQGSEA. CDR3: CSSIGLQETQYF. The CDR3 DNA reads TGCAGCTCAATCGGCCTCCAAGAGACCCAGTACTTC.

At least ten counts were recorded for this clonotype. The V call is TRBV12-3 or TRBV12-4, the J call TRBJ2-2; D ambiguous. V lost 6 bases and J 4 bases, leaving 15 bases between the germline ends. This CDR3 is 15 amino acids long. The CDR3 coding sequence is TGTGCCAGCAGCCCGAGGTCAGGTCTCACCGGGGAGCTGTTTTTT. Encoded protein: CASSPRSGLTGELFF.

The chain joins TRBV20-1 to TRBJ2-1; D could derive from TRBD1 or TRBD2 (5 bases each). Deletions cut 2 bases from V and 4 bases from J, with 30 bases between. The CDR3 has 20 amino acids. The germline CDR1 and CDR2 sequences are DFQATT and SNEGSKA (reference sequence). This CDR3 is CSARSRGPGRSRGSYNEQFF. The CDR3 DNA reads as TGCAGTGCTAGATCTAGGGGACCGGGCAGGTCCCGTGGAAGTTACAATGAGCAGTTCTTC.

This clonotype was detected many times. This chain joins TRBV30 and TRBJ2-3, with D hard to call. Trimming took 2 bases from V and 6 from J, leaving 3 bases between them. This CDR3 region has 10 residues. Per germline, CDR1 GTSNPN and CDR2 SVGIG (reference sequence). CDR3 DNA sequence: TGTGCCTGGAGTCGGGATACGCAGTATTTT. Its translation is CAWSRDTQYF. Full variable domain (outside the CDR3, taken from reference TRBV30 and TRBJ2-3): SQTIHQWPATLVQPVGSPLSLECTVEGTSNPNLYWYRQAAGRGLQLLFYSVGIGQISSEVPQNLSASRPQDRQFILSSKKLLLSDSGFYLCAWSRDTQYFGPGTRLTVL.

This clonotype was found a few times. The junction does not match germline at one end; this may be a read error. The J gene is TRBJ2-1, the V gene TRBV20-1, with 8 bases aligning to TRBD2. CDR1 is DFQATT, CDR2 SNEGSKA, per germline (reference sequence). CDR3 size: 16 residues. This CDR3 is CCARDELADLYNEQFF. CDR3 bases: TGCTGTGCTAGAGATGAACTAGCGGACTTATACAATGAGCAGTTCTTC.

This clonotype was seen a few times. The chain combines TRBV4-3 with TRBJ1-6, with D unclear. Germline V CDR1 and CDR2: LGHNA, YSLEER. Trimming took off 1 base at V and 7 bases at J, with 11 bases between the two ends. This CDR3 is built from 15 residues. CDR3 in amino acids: CASSQGREGNSPLHF. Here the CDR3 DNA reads TGCGCCAGCAGCCAAGGGAGGGAAGGGAATTCACCCCTCCACTTT.

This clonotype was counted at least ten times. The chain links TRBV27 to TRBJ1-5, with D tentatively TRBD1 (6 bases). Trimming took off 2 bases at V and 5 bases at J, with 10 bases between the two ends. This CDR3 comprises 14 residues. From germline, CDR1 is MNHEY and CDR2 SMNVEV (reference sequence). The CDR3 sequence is CASSLEGGDQPQHF. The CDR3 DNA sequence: TGTGCCAGCAGTTTAGAGGGGGGCGATCAGCCCCAGCATTTT.

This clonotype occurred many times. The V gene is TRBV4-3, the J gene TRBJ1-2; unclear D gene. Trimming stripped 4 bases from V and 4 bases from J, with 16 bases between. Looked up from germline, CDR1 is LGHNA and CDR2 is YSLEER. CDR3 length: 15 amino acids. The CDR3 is CASSPSMIESYGYTF. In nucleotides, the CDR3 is TGCGCCAGCAGCCCTTCGATGATCGAATCCTATGGCTACACCTTC.

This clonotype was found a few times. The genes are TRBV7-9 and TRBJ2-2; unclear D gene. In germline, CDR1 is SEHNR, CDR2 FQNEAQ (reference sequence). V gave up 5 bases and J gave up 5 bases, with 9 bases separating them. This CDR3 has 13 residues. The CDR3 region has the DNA TGTGCCAGCAGCCCCAAGATGACCGGGGAGCTGTTTTTT. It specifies CASSPKMTGELFF. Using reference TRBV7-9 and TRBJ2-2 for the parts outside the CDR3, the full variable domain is DTGVSQNPRHKITKRGQNVTFRCDPISEHNRLYWYRQTLGQGPEFLTYFQNEAQLEKSRLLSDRFSAERPKGSFSTLEIQRTEQGDSAMYLCASSPKMTGELFFGEGSRLTVL.

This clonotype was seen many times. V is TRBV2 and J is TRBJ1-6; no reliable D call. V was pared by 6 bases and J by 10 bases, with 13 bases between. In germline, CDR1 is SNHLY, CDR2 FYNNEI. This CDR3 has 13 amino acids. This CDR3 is CASSDGVWSPLHF. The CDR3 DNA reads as TGTGCCAGCAGCGACGGGGTATGGTCACCCCTCCACTTT. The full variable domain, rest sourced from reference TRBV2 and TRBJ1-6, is EPEVTQTPSHQVTQMGQEVILRCVPISNHLYFYWYRQILGQKVEFLVSFYNNEISEKSEIFDDQFSVERPDGSNFTLKIRSTKLEDSAMYFCASSDGVWSPLHFGNGTRLTVT.

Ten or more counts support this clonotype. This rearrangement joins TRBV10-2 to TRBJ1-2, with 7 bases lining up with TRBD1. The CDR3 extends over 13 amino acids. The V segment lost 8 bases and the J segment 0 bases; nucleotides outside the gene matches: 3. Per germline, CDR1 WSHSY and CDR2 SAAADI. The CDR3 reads CASAGTANYGYTF. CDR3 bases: TGCGCCAGCGCTGGGACAGCTAACTATGGCTACACCTTC.

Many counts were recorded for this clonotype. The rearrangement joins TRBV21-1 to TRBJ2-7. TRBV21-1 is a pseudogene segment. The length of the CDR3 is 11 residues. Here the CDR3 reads CASKWQYEQYF. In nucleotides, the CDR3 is TGTGCCAGCAAGTGGCAGTACGAGCAGTACTTC.

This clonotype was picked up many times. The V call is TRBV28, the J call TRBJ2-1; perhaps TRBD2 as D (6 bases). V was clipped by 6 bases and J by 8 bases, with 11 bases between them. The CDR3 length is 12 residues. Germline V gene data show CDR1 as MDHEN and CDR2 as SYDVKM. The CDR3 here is CASRKRAHEQFF. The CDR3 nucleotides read TGTGCCAGCAGGAAGCGGGCCCATGAGCAGTTCTTC. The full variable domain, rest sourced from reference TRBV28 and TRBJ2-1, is DVKVTQSSRYLVKRTGEKVFLECVQDMDHENMFWYRQDPGLGLRLIYFSYDVKMKEKGDIPEGYSVSREKKERFSLILESASTNQTSMYLCASRKRAHEQFFGPGTRLTVL.

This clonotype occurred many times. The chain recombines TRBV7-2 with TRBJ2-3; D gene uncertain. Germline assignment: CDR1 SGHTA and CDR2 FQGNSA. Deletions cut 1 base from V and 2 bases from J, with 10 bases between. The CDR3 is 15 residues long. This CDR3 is CASSLEPEATDTQYF. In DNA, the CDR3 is TGTGCCAGCAGCTTAGAGCCTGAAGCCACAGATACGCAGTATTTT.

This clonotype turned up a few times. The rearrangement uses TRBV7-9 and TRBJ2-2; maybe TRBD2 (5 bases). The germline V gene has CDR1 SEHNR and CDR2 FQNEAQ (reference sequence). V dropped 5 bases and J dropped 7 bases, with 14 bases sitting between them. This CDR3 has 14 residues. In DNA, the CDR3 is TGTGCCAGCAGCCCAACTAGTGTGAGCGGGGAGCTGTTTTTT. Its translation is CASSPTSVSGELFF. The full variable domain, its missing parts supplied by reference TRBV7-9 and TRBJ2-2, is DTGVSQNPRHKITKRGQNVTFRCDPISEHNRLYWYRQTLGQGPEFLTYFQNEAQLEKSRLLSDRFSAERPKGSFSTLEIQRTEQGDSAMYLCASSPTSVSGELFFGEGSRLTVL.

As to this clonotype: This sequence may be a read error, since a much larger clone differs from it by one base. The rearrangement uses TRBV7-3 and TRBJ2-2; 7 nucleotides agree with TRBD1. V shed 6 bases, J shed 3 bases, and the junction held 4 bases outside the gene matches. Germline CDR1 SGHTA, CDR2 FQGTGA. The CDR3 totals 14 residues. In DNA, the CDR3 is TGTGCCAGCAGGTCACAGGGGCACACCGGGGAGCTGTTTTTT. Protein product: CASRSQGHTGELFF.

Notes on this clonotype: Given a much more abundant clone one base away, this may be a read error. The CDR3 sequence: CASSYSPSGGLAGDEQYF. The DNA of the CDR3 is TGTGCCAGCAGTTACTCGCCCAGCGGGGGACTAGCGGGAGACGAGCAGTACTTC. The chain has TRBV6-2 or TRBV6-3 and TRBJ2-7; 14 bases fit TRBD2. Germline V gene lookup returns CDR1 MNHEY and CDR2 SVGEGT. The trim removed 0 bases at V and 5 bases at J, leaving 9 bases unmatched. The CDR3 consists of 18 residues.

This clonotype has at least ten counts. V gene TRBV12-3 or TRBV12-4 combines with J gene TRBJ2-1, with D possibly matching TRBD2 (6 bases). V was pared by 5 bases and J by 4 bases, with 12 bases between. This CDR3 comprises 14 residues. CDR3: CASSPGDFYNEQFF. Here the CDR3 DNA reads TGTGCCAGCAGTCCGGGGGACTTTTACAATGAGCAGTTCTTC.

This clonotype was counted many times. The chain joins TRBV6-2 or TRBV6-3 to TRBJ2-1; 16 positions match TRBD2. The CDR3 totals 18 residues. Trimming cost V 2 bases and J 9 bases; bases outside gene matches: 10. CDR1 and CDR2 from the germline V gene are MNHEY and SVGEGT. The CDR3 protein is CASSYPGTSGRARIEQFF. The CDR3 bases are TGTGCCAGCAGTTACCCAGGGACTAGCGGGAGGGCCAGGATTGAGCAGTTCTTC.

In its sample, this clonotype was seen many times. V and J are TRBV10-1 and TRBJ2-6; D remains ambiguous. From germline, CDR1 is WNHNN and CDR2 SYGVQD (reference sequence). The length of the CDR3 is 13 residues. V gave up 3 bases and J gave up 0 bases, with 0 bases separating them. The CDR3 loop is CASSDSGANVLTF. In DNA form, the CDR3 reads TGCGCCAGCAGTGACTCTGGGGCCAACGTCCTGACTTTC.

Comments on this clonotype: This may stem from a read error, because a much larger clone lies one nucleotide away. CDR3 amino acids: CASRAHYGYTF. CDR3 DNA: TGTGCCAGCAGGGCACACTATGGCTACACCTTC. The chain employs TRBV28 and TRBJ1-2; D unresolved. Germline lookup yields CDR1 MDHEN and CDR2 SYDVKM. V was trimmed by 6 bases and J by 3 bases, leaving 5 bases between them. The CDR3 is made up of 11 amino acids.

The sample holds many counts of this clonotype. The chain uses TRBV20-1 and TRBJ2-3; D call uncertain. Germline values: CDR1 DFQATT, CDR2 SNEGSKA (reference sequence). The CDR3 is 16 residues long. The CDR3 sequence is CSQTPRIRARTDTQYF. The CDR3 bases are TGCAGCCAAACCCCAAGGATCCGCGCTCGCACAGATACGCAGTATTTT.